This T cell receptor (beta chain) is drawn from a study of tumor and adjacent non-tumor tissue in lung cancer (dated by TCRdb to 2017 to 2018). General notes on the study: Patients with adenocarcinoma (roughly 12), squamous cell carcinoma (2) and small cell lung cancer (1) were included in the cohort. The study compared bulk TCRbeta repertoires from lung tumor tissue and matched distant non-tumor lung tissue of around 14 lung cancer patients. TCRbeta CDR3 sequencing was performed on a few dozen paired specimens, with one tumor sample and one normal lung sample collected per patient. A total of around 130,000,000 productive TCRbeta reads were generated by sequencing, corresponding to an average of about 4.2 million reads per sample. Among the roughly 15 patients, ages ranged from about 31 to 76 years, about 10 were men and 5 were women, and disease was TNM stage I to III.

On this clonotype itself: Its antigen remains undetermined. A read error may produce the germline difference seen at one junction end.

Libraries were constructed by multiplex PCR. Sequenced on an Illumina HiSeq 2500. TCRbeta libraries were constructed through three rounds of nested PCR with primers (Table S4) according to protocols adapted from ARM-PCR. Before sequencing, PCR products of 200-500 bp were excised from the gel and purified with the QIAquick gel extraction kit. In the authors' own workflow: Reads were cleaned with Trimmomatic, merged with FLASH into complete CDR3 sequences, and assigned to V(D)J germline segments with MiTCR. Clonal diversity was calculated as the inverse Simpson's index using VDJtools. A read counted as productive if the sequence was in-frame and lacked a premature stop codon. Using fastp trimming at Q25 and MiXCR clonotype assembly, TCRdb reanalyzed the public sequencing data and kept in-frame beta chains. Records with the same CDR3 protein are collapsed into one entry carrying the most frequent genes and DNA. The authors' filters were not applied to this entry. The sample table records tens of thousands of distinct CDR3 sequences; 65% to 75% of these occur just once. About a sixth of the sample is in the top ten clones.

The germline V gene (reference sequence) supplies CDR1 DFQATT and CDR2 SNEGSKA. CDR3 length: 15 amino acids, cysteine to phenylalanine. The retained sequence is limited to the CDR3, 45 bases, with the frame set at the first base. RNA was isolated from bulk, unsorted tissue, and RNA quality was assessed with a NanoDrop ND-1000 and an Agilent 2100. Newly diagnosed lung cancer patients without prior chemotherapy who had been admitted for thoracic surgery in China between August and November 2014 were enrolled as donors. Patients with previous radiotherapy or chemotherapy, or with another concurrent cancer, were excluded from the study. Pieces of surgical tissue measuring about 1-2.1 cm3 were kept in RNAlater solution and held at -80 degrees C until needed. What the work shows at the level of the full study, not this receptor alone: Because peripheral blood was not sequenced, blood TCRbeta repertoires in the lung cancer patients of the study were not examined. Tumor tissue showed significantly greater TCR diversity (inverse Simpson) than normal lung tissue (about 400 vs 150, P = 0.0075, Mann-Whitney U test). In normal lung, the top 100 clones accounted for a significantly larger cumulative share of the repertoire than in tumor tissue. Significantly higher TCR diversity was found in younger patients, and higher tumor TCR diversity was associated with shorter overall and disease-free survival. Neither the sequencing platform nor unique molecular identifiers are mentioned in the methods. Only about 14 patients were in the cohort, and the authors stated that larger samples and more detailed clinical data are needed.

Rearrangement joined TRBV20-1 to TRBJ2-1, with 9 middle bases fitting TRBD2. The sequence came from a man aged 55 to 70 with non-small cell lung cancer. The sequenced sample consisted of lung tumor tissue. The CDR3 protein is CSARALAGTINDQFF. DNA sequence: TGCAGTGCTAGAGCCCTAGCGGGGACCATCAATGATCAGTTCTTC.